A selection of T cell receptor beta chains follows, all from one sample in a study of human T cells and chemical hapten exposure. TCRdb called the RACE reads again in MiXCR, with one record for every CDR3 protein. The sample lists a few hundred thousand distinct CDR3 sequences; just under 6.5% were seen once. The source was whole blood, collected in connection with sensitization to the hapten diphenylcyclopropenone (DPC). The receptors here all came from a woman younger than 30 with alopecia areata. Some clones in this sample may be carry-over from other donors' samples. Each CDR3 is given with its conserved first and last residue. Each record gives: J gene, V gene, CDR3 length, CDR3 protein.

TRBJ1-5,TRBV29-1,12,CSVGHSNQPQHF
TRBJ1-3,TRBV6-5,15,CASSYGGATGNTIYF
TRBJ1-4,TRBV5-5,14,CASSETGKGEKLFF
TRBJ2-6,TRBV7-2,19,CASSPRVRGRWSGANVLTF
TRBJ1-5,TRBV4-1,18,CASSQQAAGWGDSQPQHF
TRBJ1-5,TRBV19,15,CASSLDRGDQWPQHF
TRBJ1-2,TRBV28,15,CASSLPGQGNYGYTF
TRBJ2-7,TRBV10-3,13,CAIGLAGLDEQYF
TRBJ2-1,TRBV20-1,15,CSATGGGYPSNEQFF
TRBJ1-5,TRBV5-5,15,CASSLVGNSNQPQHF
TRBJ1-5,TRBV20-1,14,CSARDRFSNQPQHF
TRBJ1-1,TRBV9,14,CASSAAGGPDEAFF
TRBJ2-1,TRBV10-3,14,CAISEPSGVNEQFF
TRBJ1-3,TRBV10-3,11,CAIWQGNTIYF
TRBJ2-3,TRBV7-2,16,CASSLRRGGHTDTQYF
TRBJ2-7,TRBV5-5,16,CASSSQTGTAFYEQYF
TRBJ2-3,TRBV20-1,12,CSARILTDTQYF
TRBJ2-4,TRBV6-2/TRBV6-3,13,CASSGIAKNIQYF
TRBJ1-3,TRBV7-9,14,CASSFGQGINTIYF
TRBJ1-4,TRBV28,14,CASSSRQGSEKLFF
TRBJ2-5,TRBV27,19,CASSPTGLAGGLVQETQYF
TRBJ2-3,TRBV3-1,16,CASSQEPSGGADTQYF
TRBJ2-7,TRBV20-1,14,CSARAPSGKYEQYF
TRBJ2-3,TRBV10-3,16,CAISEKSSGGTDTQYF
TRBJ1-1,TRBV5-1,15,CASSLGHRGITEAFF
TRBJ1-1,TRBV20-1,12,CSVWDANTEAFF
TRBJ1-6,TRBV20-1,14,CSAGTTGFNSPLHF
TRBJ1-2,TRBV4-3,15,CASSPAGTGNYGYTF
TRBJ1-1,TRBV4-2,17,CASSVHQGQGGNTEAFF
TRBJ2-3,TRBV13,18,CASSSLSGGPKTPDTQYF
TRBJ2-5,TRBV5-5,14,CASSSTAREETQYF
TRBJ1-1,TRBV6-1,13,CASSETGFTEAFF
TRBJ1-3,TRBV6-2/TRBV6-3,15,CASSETGNCGNTIYF
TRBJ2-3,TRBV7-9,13,CASERGTTDTQYF
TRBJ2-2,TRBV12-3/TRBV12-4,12,CASWRAAGELFF
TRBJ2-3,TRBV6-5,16,CASSAWDGYSTDTQYF
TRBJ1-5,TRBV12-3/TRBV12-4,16,CASSLAPRYSNQPQHF
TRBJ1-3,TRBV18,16,CASSPIPPASGNTIYF
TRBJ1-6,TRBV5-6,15,CASSPRDRGNSPLHF
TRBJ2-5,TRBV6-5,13,CASSYGRQETQYF
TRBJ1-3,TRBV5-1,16,CASSLPGTGAGNTIYF
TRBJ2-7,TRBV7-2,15,CASSLDAGVSYEQYF
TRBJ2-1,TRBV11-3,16,CASSIAGTSSYNEQFF
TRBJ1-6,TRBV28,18,CASRTGTEIPYTDSPLHF
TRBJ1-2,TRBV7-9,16,CASSLGRWDINYGYTF
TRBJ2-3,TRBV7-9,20,CASSLIWIRDRAKTTDTQYF
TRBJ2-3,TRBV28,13,CASSAPGPPTQYF
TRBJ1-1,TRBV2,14,CASSEEAWNTEAFF
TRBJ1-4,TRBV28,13,CASSSGQFEKLFF
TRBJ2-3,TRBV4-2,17,CASSQAQPGISTDTQYF
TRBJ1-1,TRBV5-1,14,CASSLTVLNTEAFF
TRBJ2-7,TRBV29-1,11,CSVGQGTEQYF
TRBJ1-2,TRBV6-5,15,CASSYSIPGIYGYTF
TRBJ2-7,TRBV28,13,CASSPLSTGEQYF
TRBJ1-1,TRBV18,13,CASSPRGGGEAFF
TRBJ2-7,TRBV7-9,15,CASSPGQGAVSEQYF
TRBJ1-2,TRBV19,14,CASNEAGEAYGYTF
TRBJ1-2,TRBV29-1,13,CSVFSGTPGGYTF
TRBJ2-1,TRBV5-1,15,CASSLAPGGGNEQFF
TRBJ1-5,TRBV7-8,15,CASSFGYIPNQPQHF